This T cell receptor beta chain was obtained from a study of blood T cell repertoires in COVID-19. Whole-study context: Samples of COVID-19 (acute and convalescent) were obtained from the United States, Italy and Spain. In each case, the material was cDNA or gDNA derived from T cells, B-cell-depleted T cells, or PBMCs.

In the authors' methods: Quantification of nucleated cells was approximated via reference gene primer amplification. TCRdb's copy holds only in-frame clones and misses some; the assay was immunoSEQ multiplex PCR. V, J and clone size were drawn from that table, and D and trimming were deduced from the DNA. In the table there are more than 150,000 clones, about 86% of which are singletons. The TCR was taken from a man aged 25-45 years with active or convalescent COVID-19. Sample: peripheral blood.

The DNA for the CDR3 is TGTGCCAGCAGCCAATCAGGGGGTTATGGCTACACCTTC. Its translation is CASSQSGGYGYTF. The chain carries TRBV7-8 and TRBJ1-2; 7 nucleotides line up with TRBD1. The CDR3 length is 13 residues. V lost 5 bases to trimming and J lost 5 bases; unmatched junction nucleotides: 5. CDR1 and CDR2 from the germline V gene are SGHVS and FQNEAQ.